The clone carrying this TCR beta chain was counted ten times or more. As yet, its antigen is unknown. Active moderate-to-severe ophthalmopathy, Clinical Activity Score at least 3, NOSPECS at least 4, under 3 months' duration. Researchers barred patients who had uncontrolled infection, other autoimmune disease, pregnancy or lactation. The data originate from a study of T cells in Graves' hyperthyroidism and ophthalmopathy. Regarding the study as a whole: Blood held most thyroid clonotypes expanded above 0.001 frequency. Model output signaled ophthalmopathy a median around 6.9 months ahead of onset.

Authors of the study amplified TCR beta CDR3 regions from RNA transcripts. The HTBI primer set served for first-round RT-PCR of the TCR CDR3. TCRdb processed the multiplex PCR reads anew with MiXCR; each CDR3 protein has one entry. This sample has under 400,000 distinct CDR3 sequences, with 15% to 20% found just once. The receptor was isolated from a woman aged 40 to 50 with Graves' ophthalmopathy. What was sequenced was blood.

The CDR3: CASLGNPSNQPQHF. In DNA form, the CDR3 reads TGTGCCAGCCTAGGAAACCCTAGCAATCAGCCCCAGCATTTT. This sequence joins TRBV28 and TRBJ1-5; D gene uncertain. V dropped 8 bases and J dropped 0 bases, with 11 bases sitting between them. The length of the CDR3 is 14 residues. Germline assignment: CDR1 MDHEN and CDR2 SYDVKM.